One sample yielded the 22 T cell receptor beta chains listed below, sequenced in a study of T cell responses to AZD1222 COVID-19 vaccine. Sequenced by immunoSEQ multiplex PCR; TCRdb stores in-frame clones only, minus some. This sample carries 65,000 to 85,000 clones, 90% of them seen once, and the ten largest clones take 5.2%. Source: peripheral blood, taken on day 0 of AZD1222 vaccination. Receptors originate from an adult in good health.

The chain joins TRBV15 to TRBJ1-5; TRBD1 agrees at 9 bases. Germline V lookup: CDR1 LNHNV, CDR2 YYDKDF (reference sequence). J lost 4 bases, V lost 0 bases, and 4 bases had no gene match. CDR3 length equals 16 residues. Here the CDR3 DNA reads TGTGCCACCAGCAGAGATCCTGGACAGGGGAATCAGCCCCAGCATTTT. The encoded protein is CATSRDPGQGNQPQHF.

The rearrangement joins TRBV28 to TRBJ2-7; D might be TRBD2 (7 bases). This CDR3 has 14 residues. The germline V gene has CDR1 MDHEN and CDR2 SYDVKM. Trimming took off 5 bases at V and 6 bases at J, with 17 bases between the two ends. CDR3 nucleotide sequence: TGTGCCAGCAGTCCCCCCCGGGGGGCGATCGAGCAGTACTTC. It yields the protein CASSPPRGAIEQYF.

This clone was recorded once. This sequence joins TRBV6-6 and TRBJ2-1; D remains ambiguous. Germline-derived CDR1 and CDR2 are MNHNY and SVGAGI (reference sequence). Trimming took 0 bases from V and 7 from J, leaving 10 bases between them. The length of the CDR3 is 14 residues. The CDR3 is CASSYSGLWNEQFF. The CDR3 DNA sequence: TGTGCCAGCAGTTACTCGGGCCTCTGGAATGAGCAGTTCTTC.

This chain links TRBV18 with TRBJ2-7, with 12 bases matching TRBD1. The CDR3 contains 15 residues. Trimming removed 3 bases from V and 5 bases from J; junction bases left unmatched: 5. Germline V gives CDR1 KGHSH, CDR2 LQKENI. CDR3 in DNA: TGTGCCAGCTCACCTGGGACAGGGGGCATCCACGAGCAGTACTTC. It specifies CASSPGTGGIHEQYF. The full variable domain, in which reference TRBV18 and TRBJ2-7 provide the parts outside the CDR3, is NAGVMQNPRHLVRRRGQEARLRCSPMKGHSHVYWYRQLPEEGLKFMVYLQKENIIDESGMPKERFSAEFPKEGPSILRIQQVVRGDSAAYFCASSPGTGGIHEQYFGPGTRLTVT.

This clone occurred once. The chain carries TRBV4-3 and TRBJ1-4, with TRBD1 matching over 10 bases. The CDR3 totals 18 residues. V lost 0 bases to trimming and J lost 8 bases; unmatched junction nucleotides: 12. The germline gives CDR1 LGHNA, CDR2 YSLEER. CDR3 bases: TGCGCCAGCAGCCAAGATAGGGACAGGGGAGGCGGCACGGAAAAACTGTTTTTT. It is translated as CASSQDRDRGGGTEKLFF.

This chain joins TRBV6-2 or TRBV6-3 and TRBJ1-5; D not certain. Trimming pared 0 bases from V and 2 bases from J, leaving 14 bases between. This CDR3 is 17 amino acids long. Germline-derived CDR1 and CDR2 are MNHEY and SVGEGT. CDR3 in DNA: TGTGCCAGCAGTTACTCCACCCACCGGCGGGGCAATCAGCCCCAGCATTTT. Its protein is CASSYSTHRRGNQPQHF.

The chain uses TRBV14 and TRBJ2-3, with D unresolved. V gave up 0 bases and J gave up 6 bases, with 16 bases separating them. The CDR3 extends over 16 amino acids. Germline V gives CDR1 SGHDN, CDR2 FVKESK. The CDR3 bases are TGTGCCAGCAGCCAAGATTACCTTCGATTCTCCGATACGCAGTATTTT. This translates into CASSQDYLRFSDTQYF.

The rearrangement links TRBV28 to TRBJ2-7; TRBD1 aligns across 11 bases. V trimming: 7 bases; J trimming: 3 bases; junction bases outside the gene matches: 5. Per the germline V gene, CDR1 is MDHEN and CDR2 is SYDVKM. CDR3 length: 14 residues. The chain's CDR3 is CASIGTGGIYEQYF. CDR3 nucleotide sequence: TGTGCCAGCATCGGGACAGGGGGTATCTACGAGCAGTACTTC.

The chain combines TRBV5-4 with TRBJ1-6, with D perhaps matching TRBD1 (6 bases). This CDR3 spans 15 amino acids. Between the trimmed V and J ends, which lost 4 bases and 7 bases, there was a span of 15 bases. CDR1 is SGHNT and CDR2 is YYREEE in the germline V gene (reference sequence). CDR3 sequence (DNA): TGTGCCAGCAGCCAACGGGAGGGGGAAAATTCACCCCTCCACTTT. It translates to CASSQREGENSPLHF.

The chain employs TRBV5-1 and TRBJ1-2; D not certain. V was clipped by 5 bases and J by 6 bases, with 11 bases between them. The CDR3 runs to 12 residues. Germline CDR1 reads SGHRS; CDR2 reads YFSETQ. CDR3 in amino acids: CASRIGKDGYTF. The DNA for the CDR3 is TGCGCCAGCAGAATAGGGAAGGATGGCTACACCTTC.

The CDR3 coding sequence is TGTGCCTGGAGTACGGGACAGGGGGCAAATCAGCCCCAGCATTTT. Its translation is CAWSTGQGANQPQHF. This sequence joins TRBV30 and TRBJ1-5; 12 nucleotides line up with TRBD1. The length of the CDR3 is 15 residues. CDR1 is GTSNPN and CDR2 is SVGIG in the germline V gene (reference sequence). The V and J ends lost 2 bases and 4 bases, in that order; junction bases with no gene match: 3. The full variable domain, in which reference TRBV30 and TRBJ1-5 provide the parts outside the CDR3, is SQTIHQWPATLVQPVGSPLSLECTVEGTSNPNLYWYRQAAGRGLQLLFYSVGIGQISSEVPQNLSASRPQDRQFILSSKKLLLSDSGFYLCAWSTGQGANQPQHFGDGTRLSIL.

The rearrangement links TRBV7-9 to TRBJ1-3; D gene ambiguous. The CDR3 totals 15 residues. Per the germline V gene, CDR1 is SEHNR and CDR2 is FQNEAQ (reference sequence). With 7 bases removed from V and 4 bases from J, the gap between germline ends came to 17 bases. CDR3 in DNA: TGTGCCAGCACTGACGGCGGGGTTAGAGGAAACACCATATATTTT. Protein sequence: CASTDGGVRGNTIYF.

This clone was counted a single time. This sequence joins TRBV10-3 and TRBJ2-2, with 15 bases lining up with TRBD2. CDR3 size: 15 residues. V lost 10 bases, J lost 7 bases, and 7 bases stayed unmatched. Germline V gene lookup returns CDR1 ENHRY and CDR2 SYGVKD. The CDR3 DNA follows: TGTGCCACCAGGACTAGCGGGGGGGAAGGCGGGGAGCTGTTTTTT. This sequence encodes CATRTSGGEGGELFF.

On this clone itself: The sample holds other DNA sequences that translate to the same CDR3. The genes are TRBV19 and TRBJ1-1, with no clear D. Germline CDR1 is LNHDA and CDR2 is SQIVND (reference sequence). Trimming took 0 bases from V and 4 from J, leaving 9 bases between them. The CDR3 spans 14 residues. Here the CDR3 reads CASSIDLRSTEAFF. For the CDR3, the DNA is TGTGCCAGTAGTATAGATCTTAGGAGCACTGAAGCTTTCTTT.

This chain links TRBV5-4 with TRBJ1-1; D is undetermined. The V end was cut by 4 bases, the J end by 4 bases, with 11 bases between. The V gene's germline CDR1 is SGHNT and CDR2 YYREEE (reference sequence). There are 13 residues in the CDR3. The CDR3 bases are TGTGCCAGCAGCCCCCGGCACCTCACTGAAGCTTTCTTT. It specifies CASSPRHLTEAFF.

V gene TRBV30 combines with J gene TRBJ1-6; TRBD1 is a possible D gene (6 bases). This CDR3 spans 15 amino acids. V was shortened by 0 bases and J by 9 bases, with 15 bases between the two germline ends. Germline CDR1 and CDR2: GTSNPN and SVGIG (reference sequence). CDR3 residues: CAWSVRKTGSSPLHF. The CDR3 DNA sequence: TGTGCCTGGAGTGTACGGAAAACAGGGAGTTCACCCCTCCACTTT.

The chain combines TRBV30 with TRBJ1-2, with 7 bases lining up with TRBD1. The trim removed 7 bases at V and 8 bases at J, leaving 10 bases unmatched. Germline CDR1 GTSNPN, CDR2 SVGIG (reference sequence). The CDR3 runs 12 residues. CDR3 nucleotides: TGTGCCTTAAAGACAGGGATGATCGGCTACACCTTC. Protein product: CALKTGMIGYTF.

The rearrangement uses TRBV3-1 (or the pseudogene TRBV3-2) and TRBJ1-3, with 7 bases identical to TRBD1. V shed 3 bases and J 4 bases; nucleotides not matched to a gene: 3. The CDR3 loop spans 14 amino acids. Germline V gives CDR1 LGHDT, CDR2 YNNKEL (reference sequence). CDR3 in DNA: TGTGCCAGCAGCCACCAGGGACAGGGAAACACCATATATTTT. Amino acid sequence: CASSHQGQGNTIYF.

V usage is TRBV9 and J usage is TRBJ1-6, with a weak D call TRBD1 (5 bases). Germline CDR1 SGDLS, CDR2 YYNGEE. The CDR3 has 17 residues. V was clipped by 0 bases and J by 6 bases, with 16 bases between them. CDR3 nucleotides: TGTGCCAGCAGCGTAGAACCCGGCCTGGGGGGTAATTCACCCCTCCACTTT. Amino acid sequence: CASSVEPGLGGNSPLHF.

J is TRBJ2-5 and V is TRBV5-3, with 8 bases that match TRBD1. TRBV5-3 is given ORF status, its function remaining uncertain. J gave up 2 bases and V 2 bases, and 11 bases lay outside the gene matches. CDR3 length: 17 residues. The CDR3 spells CARSFLRYRGEQETQYF. CDR3 bases: TGTGCCAGAAGCTTCCTCCGGTACAGGGGGGAGCAAGAGACCCAGTACTTC.

The chain carries TRBV6-5 and TRBJ2-2, with D possibly being TRBD1 or TRBD2 (5 bases each). V was pared by 5 bases and J by 4 bases, with 14 bases between. The CDR3 totals 15 residues. The germline V gene encodes CDR1 MNHEY and CDR2 SVGAGI. DNA for the CDR3: TGTGCCAGCAGTCGAGGGGCAGGATCCACCGGGGAGCTGTTTTTT. Translation: CASSRGAGSTGELFF.

The chain uses TRBV6-1 and TRBJ1-3; D is ambiguous. The V end was cut by 3 bases, the J end by 2 bases, with 14 bases between. CDR1 MNHNS and CDR2 SASEGT come from the germline V gene. This CDR3 contains 16 residues. CDR3 loop: CASSDTQAWPGNTIYF. In nucleotides, the CDR3 is TGTGCCAGCAGTGACACCCAGGCCTGGCCTGGAAACACCATATATTTT.